This entry describes one T cell receptor beta chain. Its antigen is currently unknown. V shed 5 bases and J 12 bases; nucleotides not matched to a gene: 10. Germline CDR1 is SGHAT and CDR2 is FQDESV (reference sequence). The CDR3 runs to 15 residues. Method: immunoSEQ multiplex PCR; TCRdb's copy keeps in-frame clones and lacks some. This table holds some 68,000 clones, roughly 94% found once. This record belongs to a study of cytomegalovirus exposure and HLA in healthy donors. Study-level results: Reportedly, cytomegalovirus status was diagnosed with high sensitivity and specificity. For most TCR sequences rarity was the rule, although some public TCRs occurred in many donors. The study recorded 160 or so TCR beta chains that were cytomegalovirus-associated. In vitro, three CMV-associated chains proved specific for CMV antigens.

The sequenced sample was PBMCs. The chain is built from TRBV11-1 and TRBJ1-6; 10 bases are a match to TRBD1. This sequence originates from a young man in good health and CMV-seropositive. CDR3 sequence (DNA): TGTGCCAGCAGCCCCGCGGGACAGGGGTGGGTACCCCTCCACTTT. Protein product: CASSPAGQGWVPLHF.